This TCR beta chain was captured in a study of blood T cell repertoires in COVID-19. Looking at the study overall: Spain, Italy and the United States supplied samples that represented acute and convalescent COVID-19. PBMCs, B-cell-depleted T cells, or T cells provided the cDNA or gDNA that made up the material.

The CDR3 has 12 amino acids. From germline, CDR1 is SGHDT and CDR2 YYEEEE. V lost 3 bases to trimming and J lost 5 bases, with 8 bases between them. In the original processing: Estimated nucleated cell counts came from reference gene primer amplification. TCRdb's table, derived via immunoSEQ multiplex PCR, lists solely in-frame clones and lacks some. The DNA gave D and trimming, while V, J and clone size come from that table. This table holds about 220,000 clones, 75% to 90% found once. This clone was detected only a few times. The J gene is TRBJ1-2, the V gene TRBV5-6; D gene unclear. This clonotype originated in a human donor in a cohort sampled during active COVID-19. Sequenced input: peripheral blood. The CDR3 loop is CASSSRGYGYTF. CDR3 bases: TGTGCCAGCAGCTCAAGAGGGTATGGCTACACCTTC. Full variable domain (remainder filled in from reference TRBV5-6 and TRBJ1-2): DAGVTQSPTHLIKTRGQQVTLRCSPKSGHDTVSWYQQALGQGPQFIFQYYEEEERQRGNFPDRFSGHQFPNYSSELNVNALLLGDSALYLCASSSRGYGYTFGSGTRLTVV.